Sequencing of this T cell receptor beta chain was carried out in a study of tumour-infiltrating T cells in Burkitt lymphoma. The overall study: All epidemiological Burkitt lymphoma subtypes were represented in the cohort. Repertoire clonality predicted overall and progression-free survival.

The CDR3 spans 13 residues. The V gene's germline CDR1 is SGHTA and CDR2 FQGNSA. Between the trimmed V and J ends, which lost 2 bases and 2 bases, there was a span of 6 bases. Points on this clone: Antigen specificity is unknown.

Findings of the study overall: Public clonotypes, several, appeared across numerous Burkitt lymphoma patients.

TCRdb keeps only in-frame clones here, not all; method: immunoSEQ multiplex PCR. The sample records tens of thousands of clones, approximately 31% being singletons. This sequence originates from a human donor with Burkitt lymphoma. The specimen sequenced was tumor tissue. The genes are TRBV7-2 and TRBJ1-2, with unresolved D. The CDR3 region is CASSLSVNYGYTF. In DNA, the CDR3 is TGTGCCAGCAGCTTATCTGTCAACTATGGCTACACCTTC.